The clone carrying this T cell receptor (beta chain) was observed a single time. The table came from immunoSEQ multiplex PCR; TCRdb's copy has only in-frame clones and leaves some out. The sample has more than 300,000 clones; approximately 89% are singletons. This record comes from a study of blood T cell repertoires in COVID-19. Study as a whole: From the United States, Italy and Spain came samples of acute and convalescent COVID-19.

Germline-derived CDR1 and CDR2 are MNHEY and SMNVEV (reference sequence). Trimming removed 7 bases from V and 5 bases from J; junction bases left unmatched: 10. The CDR3 totals 14 residues. The TCR comes from a woman aged 30 to 39 who had recovered from COVID-19. The specimen sequenced was PBMCs or T cells enriched from blood (not recorded which). This chain uses TRBV27 with TRBJ1-2, with 7 bases identical to TRBD1. CDR3 sequence: CASKTGAGNYGYTF. DNA for the CDR3: TGTGCCAGCAAAACAGGGGCTGGGAATTATGGCTACACCTTC.